The 28 T cell receptor beta chains given below trace back to one sample, sequenced in a study of cytomegalovirus exposure and HLA in healthy donors. The PCR ran on 60 Vbeta and 13 Jbeta primers. The table came from immunoSEQ multiplex PCR; TCRdb's copy has only in-frame clones and leaves some out. The sample has more than 65,000 clones, under 85% seen once. The sequencing sample was made of PBMCs. The receptor set was obtained from a woman aged 60 to 75 in good health and CMV-seropositive.

Regarding this clone: Different DNA sequences within this sample yield the same CDR3. The chain has TRBV19 and TRBJ1-2; 10 bases align to TRBD1. With 5 bases clipped from V and 4 bases from J, the junction kept 7 bases outside the gene matches. Per germline, CDR1 LNHDA and CDR2 SQIVND (reference sequence). CDR3 length equals 15 residues. CDR3 region: CASSGTGDIRYGYTF. CDR3 in DNA: TGTGCCAGTAGTGGGACAGGGGATATTCGCTATGGCTACACCTTC.

This clone is a singleton in its sample. The V call is TRBV7-3, the J call TRBJ2-1, with TRBD2 matching over 8 bases. Germline V gene sequence: CDR1 SGHTA, CDR2 FQGTGA. V dropped 3 bases and J dropped 2; count of bases not matched to a gene: 3. The CDR3 runs to 15 residues. In nucleotides, the CDR3 is TGTGCCAGCAGCTTTAGCGGGGTGGCCTACAATGAGCAGTTCTTC. Its protein product is CASSFSGVAYNEQFF.

V and J are TRBV6-1 and TRBJ2-7, with TRBD2 as a possible D gene (6 bases). The germline gives CDR1 MNHNS, CDR2 SASEGT. V lost 2 bases and J lost 4, with 15 bases in between. This CDR3 region has 15 residues. In nucleotides, the CDR3 is TGTGCCAGCAGTGAACATGGAGGGGCGGGTTACGAGCAGTACTTC. It specifies CASSEHGGAGYEQYF.

The chain is built from TRBV28 and TRBJ2-7; tentative D call: TRBD2 (7 bases). Trimming pared 2 bases from V and 6 bases from J, leaving 11 bases between. Germline CDR1 MDHEN, CDR2 SYDVKM. The CDR3 spans 13 residues. The chain's CDR3 is CASSLIGGREQYF. For the CDR3, the DNA is TGTGCCAGCAGTTTAATCGGGGGGCGCGAGCAGTACTTC.

CDR3 amino acids: CAWSLAGIYNEQFF. DNA for the CDR3: TGTGCCTGGTCCCTAGCGGGGATCTACAATGAGCAGTTCTTC. This sequence joins TRBV30 and TRBJ2-1; 9 bases agree with TRBD2. Germline lookup yields CDR1 GTSNPN and CDR2 SVGIG (reference sequence). V was pared by 5 bases and J by 3 bases, with 5 bases of the junction left unmatched. This CDR3 is 14 amino acids long.

The CDR3 loop reads CASSTGSSGGLETQYF. In DNA, the CDR3 is TGCGCCAGCAGCACCGGATCTAGCGGGGGCCTGGAGACCCAGTACTTC. The chain joins TRBV5-1 to TRBJ2-5; 10 bases are shared with TRBD2. Per germline, CDR1 SGHRS and CDR2 YFSETQ. V gave up 4 bases and J gave up 5 bases; unmatched junction bases: 11. This CDR3 contains 16 residues.

This sequence joins TRBV6-1 and TRBJ1-6; D is undetermined. Deletions cut 6 bases from V and 9 bases from J, with 18 bases between. CDR3 length: 15 amino acids. Germline V gene sequence: CDR1 MNHNS, CDR2 SASEGT. The CDR3 DNA is TGTGCCAGCAGCCCCGATACTAACGGCGTTTCACCCCTCCACTTT. Encoded protein: CASSPDTNGVSPLHF.

This clone was seen a single time. The chain joins TRBV5-1 to TRBJ2-2; perhaps TRBD1 as D (6 bases). V dropped 3 bases and J dropped 2 bases, with 11 bases sitting between them. This CDR3 has 15 residues. Germline V CDR1 and CDR2: SGHRS, YFSETQ. The DNA of the CDR3 is TGCGCCAGCAGCTCGGGGACACGAAACACCGGGGAGCTGTTTTTT. Its translation: CASSSGTRNTGELFF.

The table lists this clone with a few counts. The V gene is TRBV6-1, the J gene TRBJ1-1; the D is unclear. With 9 bases removed from V and 1 base from J, the gap between germline ends came to 12 bases. This CDR3 is 13 amino acids long. Germline V CDR1 and CDR2: MNHNS, SASEGT. The CDR3 region has the DNA TGTGCCAGTCCCGGTGTTGGGAACACTGAAGCTTTCTTT. It specifies CASPGVGNTEAFF.

This sequence joins TRBV28 and TRBJ1-4; 11 nucleotides align to TRBD1. Germline CDR1 and CDR2: MDHEN and SYDVKM. The CDR3 sequence is 15 residues long. V lost 3 bases, J lost 8 bases, and 5 bases stayed unmatched. The CDR3 DNA reads TGTGCCAGCAGTTTCACGGGACAGGGGGGCGAAAAACTGTTTTTT. It encodes CASSFTGQGGEKLFF.

The rearrangement links TRBV6-5 to TRBJ2-1, with 9 bases that match TRBD2. The V segment lost 6 bases and the J segment 8 bases; nucleotides outside the gene matches: 5. There are 13 residues in the CDR3. Germline V gene data show CDR1 as MNHEY and CDR2 as SVGAGI. The CDR3 protein is CASSRGLAYEQFF. In DNA, the CDR3 is TGTGCCAGCAGCCGGGGACTAGCTTATGAGCAGTTCTTC.

This chain joins TRBV27 and TRBJ1-1, with TRBD1 identical over 7 bases. The CDR3 is made up of 13 amino acids. The ends lost 2 bases at V and 6 bases at J; junction bases unmatched: 3. The germline CDR1 and CDR2 sequences are MNHEY and SMNVEV (reference sequence). CDR3 protein: CASSLLGGPEAFF. The CDR3 coding sequence is TGTGCCAGCAGTTTACTAGGGGGCCCTGAAGCTTTCTTT.

V and J are TRBV18 and TRBJ1-6; D is unclear. This CDR3 comprises 12 residues. CDR1 is KGHSH, CDR2 LQKENI, per germline. With 4 bases removed from V and 7 bases from J, the gap between germline ends came to 5 bases. This CDR3 reads CASSLENSPLHF. The CDR3 DNA follows: TGTGCCAGCTCACTGGAGAATTCACCCCTCCACTTT.

This clone was observed a few times. CDR3 nucleotides: TGTGCCAGCAGCCTGAGGACAGGGAACACTGAAGCTTTCTTT. Amino acids: CASSLRTGNTEAFF. V usage is TRBV5-8 and J usage is TRBJ1-1, with 7 bases aligning to TRBD1. CDR1 and CDR2 from the germline V gene are SGHTS and YDEGEE. The junction had 4 bases not matched to a gene; V was cut back by 4 bases and J by 1 base. The CDR3 extends over 14 amino acids.

This clone was counted once. V and J are TRBV18 and TRBJ2-7; D unclear. Trimming removed 3 bases at V and 1 base at J, with 13 bases between. Germline V gives CDR1 KGHSH, CDR2 LQKENI. The CDR3 spans 15 residues. CDR3 region: CASSPRFLGSYEQYF. The CDR3 nucleotides are TGTGCCAGCTCACCCCGATTTCTCGGGTCCTACGAGCAGTACTTC.

The chain is built from TRBV14 and TRBJ1-2; maybe TRBD1 (5 bases). Trimming took 5 bases from V and 3 from J, leaving 10 bases between them. Per the germline V gene, CDR1 is SGHDN and CDR2 is FVKESK. This CDR3 has 13 residues. This chain's CDR3 is CASSSQADYGYTF. CDR3 bases: TGTGCCAGCAGCTCACAGGCGGACTATGGCTACACCTTC. The full variable domain, with the rest looked up from reference TRBV14 and TRBJ1-2, is EAGVTQFPSHSVIEKGQTVTLRCDPISGHDNLYWYRRVMGKEIKFLLHFVKESKQDESGMPNNRFLAERTGGTYSTLKVQPAELEDSGVYFCASSSQADYGYTFGSGTRLTVV.

V and J are TRBV6-6 and TRBJ2-5, with TRBD1 matching over 11 bases. The CDR3 is made up of 14 amino acids. From germline, CDR1 is MNHNY and CDR2 SVGAGI (reference sequence). After removal of 5 bases from V and 7 bases from J, the junction contained 6 bases not matched to a gene. CDR3 sequence (DNA): TGTGCCAGCAGTGCCTCCGGGACAGGGGGGACCCAGTACTTC. Translating gives CASSASGTGGTQYF.

V is TRBV7-3 and J is TRBJ1-1; D is possibly TRBD1 (5 bases). Germline values: CDR1 SGHTA, CDR2 FQGTGA. V dropped 2 bases and J dropped 1 base, with 11 bases sitting between them. The CDR3 is 15 residues long. CDR3 sequence: CASSLLGAGNTEAFF. For the CDR3, the DNA is TGTGCCAGCAGCTTACTAGGGGCTGGGAACACTGAAGCTTTCTTT.

This rearrangement joins TRBV5-1 to TRBJ2-1, with TRBD1 identical over 9 bases. Germline trimming cut 0 bases from V and 8 bases from J; bases unmatched to any gene: 3. Germline values: CDR1 SGHRS, CDR2 YFSETQ. This CDR3 is 14 amino acids long. CDR3 nucleotides: TGCGCCAGCAGCTTGGTGGACAGGGGCCATGAGCAGTTCTTC. Amino acids: CASSLVDRGHEQFF.

The chain recombines TRBV11-1 with TRBJ2-2; 8 bases map to TRBD2. Unmatched junction bases numbered 15, after V lost 5 bases and J lost 4 bases. Germline V CDR1 and CDR2: SGHAT, FQDESV (reference sequence). CDR3 size: 18 residues. The CDR3 is CASSLGAIAGFGTGELFF. In DNA form, the CDR3 reads TGTGCCAGCAGCCTAGGGGCTATAGCGGGGTTTGGCACCGGGGAGCTGTTTTTT.

This clone was seen many times. V gene TRBV4-1 combines with J gene TRBJ1-4; D gene uncertain. This CDR3 contains 14 residues. Trimming left V 4 bases short and J 2 bases short, with 8 bases between. Germline values: CDR1 MGHRA, CDR2 YSYEKL. The CDR3 nucleotides are TGCGCCAGCAGCCTATCCGGGACTAATGAAAAACTGTTTTTT. Its protein is CASSLSGTNEKLFF.

The chain uses TRBV15 and TRBJ2-7; no reliable D call. The CDR3 has 13 amino acids. CDR1 is LNHNV and CDR2 is YYDKDF in the germline V gene (reference sequence). V lost 0 bases, J lost 5 bases, and 8 bases lay in between. The CDR3 is CATSRDYQDEQYF. In nucleotides, the CDR3 is TGTGCCACCAGCAGAGACTATCAAGACGAGCAGTACTTC.

The chain links TRBV10-3 to TRBJ1-2; D remains unclear. This CDR3 has 12 amino acids. V lost 0 bases and J lost 8, with 7 bases in between. Germline values: CDR1 ENHRY, CDR2 SYGVKD. CDR3 sequence: CAISESQRGYTF. In DNA form, the CDR3 reads TGTGCCATCAGTGAGTCCCAGAGGGGCTACACCTTC.

This chain joins TRBV11-3 and TRBJ1-2, with 12 bases aligning to TRBD1. This CDR3 contains 17 residues. In germline, CDR1 is SGHNT, CDR2 YENEEA. The J segment lost 3 bases and the V segment lost 4 bases, leaving 9 bases of the junction unmatched. The CDR3 nucleotides read TGTGCCAGCAGCTCCGGGACAGGGGGCGAGGGTGACTATGGCTACACCTTC. Amino acids: CASSSGTGGEGDYGYTF.

This clone was recorded a few times. The chain recombines TRBV5-1 with TRBJ1-1; TRBD1 matches 7 bases. The germline CDR1 and CDR2 sequences are SGHRS and YFSETQ. The CDR3 has 13 amino acids. V was clipped by 4 bases and J by 3 bases; unmatched bases: 3. In DNA form, the CDR3 reads TGCGCCAGCAGCGGCGGGACAGACACTGAAGCTTTCTTT. Its translation is CASSGGTDTEAFF. The whole variable domain, remainder taken from reference TRBV5-1 and TRBJ1-1, is KAGVTQTPRYLIKTRGQQVTLSCSPISGHRSVSWYQQTPGQGLQFLFEYFSETQRNKGNFPGRFSGRQFSNSRSEMNVSTLELGDSALYLCASSGGTDTEAFFGQGTRLTVV.

The gene calls are TRBV2 and TRBJ1-2; TRBD1 might be the D (6 bases). V was clipped by 1 base and J by 4 bases, with 7 bases between them. The length of the CDR3 is 13 residues. Germline CDR1 reads SNHLY; CDR2 reads FYNNEI. The CDR3 loop reads CASSEEDSYGYTF. DNA for the CDR3: TGTGCCAGCAGTGAAGAGGACAGCTATGGCTACACCTTC.

This chain joins TRBV6-6 and TRBJ2-1, with 7 bases identical to TRBD2. Looked up from germline, CDR1 is MNHNY and CDR2 is SVGAGI (reference sequence). J lost 3 bases, V lost 2 bases, and 4 bases had no gene match. This CDR3 spans 15 amino acids. Here the CDR3 reads CASSYGGDHYNEQFF. In DNA, the CDR3 is TGTGCCAGCAGTTACGGGGGGGACCACTACAATGAGCAGTTCTTC.

This rearrangement joins TRBV2 to TRBJ2-7; D gene uncertain. V was shortened by 2 bases and J by 7 bases, with 9 bases between the two germline ends. The CDR3 contains 12 residues. Germline V gene data show CDR1 as SNHLY and CDR2 as FYNNEI. CDR3 nucleotide sequence: TGTGCCAGCAGTGAAATTCCTCTGGAGCAGTACTTC. It codes for CASSEIPLEQYF. The full variable domain, completed using reference TRBV2 and TRBJ2-7, is EPEVTQTPSHQVTQMGQEVILRCVPISNHLYFYWYRQILGQKVEFLVSFYNNEISEKSEIFDDQFSVERPDGSNFTLKIRSTKLEDSAMYFCASSEIPLEQYFGPGTRLTVT.